The 32 T cell receptor beta chains reported below all come from one sample, sequenced in a study of blood T cell repertoires in COVID-19. Sequencing was performed with immunoSEQ multiplex PCR; in TCRdb, only in-frame clones are kept and a portion is missing. This sample has more than 15,000 clones, with 70% to 90% found just once. Material: peripheral blood. Receptors originate from a human donor with active COVID-19. The donor label of this sample is uncertain.

This chain links TRBV14 with TRBJ2-5; 10 bases fit TRBD2. From germline, CDR1 is SGHDN and CDR2 FVKESK. The CDR3 has 15 residues. V was clipped by 1 base and J by 1 base; unmatched bases: 0. CDR3 sequence reads: CASSQGTSGQETQYF. The CDR3 nucleotides read TGTGCCAGCAGCCAAGGGACTAGCGGCCAAGAGACCCAGTACTTC.

This clone was detected once. The chain links TRBV6-2 or TRBV6-3 to TRBJ2-4; 12 bases line up with TRBD2. This CDR3 has 15 residues. Germline V gene sequence: CDR1 MNHEY, CDR2 SVGEGT. Trimming removed 6 bases from V and 4 bases from J; junction bases left unmatched: 4. CDR3 loop: CASSDGLAGKNIQYF. The CDR3 DNA sequence: TGTGCCAGCAGCGACGGACTAGCGGGGAAAAACATTCAGTACTTC.

The V and J genes are TRBV27 and TRBJ2-3, with 10 positions matching TRBD1. The CDR3 runs 13 residues. Germline V gene sequence: CDR1 MNHEY, CDR2 SMNVEV (reference sequence). V lost 6 bases and J lost 6; bases outside the gene matches: 3. For the CDR3, the DNA is TGTGCCAGCAGCGGACAGGGGGTGGATACGCAGTATTTT. It yields the protein CASSGQGVDTQYF.

The chain combines TRBV4-2 with TRBJ2-2; D uncertain. The V gene's germline CDR1 is LGHNA and CDR2 YNFKEQ. The CDR3 sequence is 14 residues long. Trimming removed 0 bases at V and 3 bases at J, with 5 bases between. The DNA of the CDR3 is TGTGCCAGCAGCCAAGAACAGTACACCGGGGAGCTGTTTTTT. As protein: CASSQEQYTGELFF.

This clone was detected only once. The chain employs TRBV10-3 and TRBJ1-5; D call uncertain. In germline, CDR1 is ENHRY, CDR2 SYGVKD. The V and J ends lost 7 bases and 4 bases respectively, with 11 bases between them. The CDR3 consists of 13 residues. Here the CDR3 DNA reads TGTGCCATCAACGTGGCACCAAATCAGCCCCAGCATTTT. This gives the protein CAINVAPNQPQHF.

V and J are TRBV6-1 and TRBJ1-2; 12 bases fit TRBD1. The CDR3 is 19 amino acids. Trimming cost V 2 bases and J 4 bases; bases outside gene matches: 14. CDR1 MNHNS and CDR2 SASEGT come from the germline V gene. The CDR3 coding sequence is TGTGCCAGCAGTGAAAGGGTTGGGACAGGGGGCTTCAGAGCCTATGGCTACACCTTC. Protein sequence: CASSERVGTGGFRAYGYTF.

The J gene is TRBJ1-5, the V gene TRBV5-1, with D possibly TRBD1 on 6 matching bases. CDR1 and CDR2 from the germline V gene are SGHRS and YFSETQ. CDR3 length: 16 amino acids. With 0 bases removed from V and 2 bases from J, the gap between germline ends came to 12 bases. This chain's CDR3 is CASSLAGGSGNQPQHF. The DNA for the CDR3 is TGCGCCAGCAGCTTGGCGGGGGGCTCGGGCAATCAGCCCCAGCATTTT.

The chain employs TRBV20-1 and TRBJ2-1; 8 nucleotides match TRBD2. The V gene's germline CDR1 is DFQATT and CDR2 SNEGSKA (reference sequence). The CDR3 is made up of 14 amino acids. Germline trimming cut 3 bases from V and 3 bases from J; bases unmatched to any gene: 4. CDR3 sequence reads: CSASRGGNYNEQFF. The DNA for the CDR3 is TGCAGTGCTAGTCGGGGGGGAAACTACAATGAGCAGTTCTTC.

This clone was recorded only once. The chain recombines TRBV5-4 with TRBJ2-5; maybe TRBD1 (5 bases). The CDR3 is 13 amino acids. Looked up from germline, CDR1 is SGHNT and CDR2 is YYREEE (reference sequence). Trimming left V 4 bases short and J 5 bases short, with 12 bases between. CDR3 protein: CASSQGSSETQYF. CDR3 sequence (DNA): TGTGCCAGCAGCCAGGGCAGCAGTGAGACCCAGTACTTC.

The chain has TRBV7-8 and TRBJ2-3; D perhaps matches TRBD2 (6 bases). V gave up 5 bases and J gave up 6 bases, with 18 bases separating them. This CDR3 is 15 amino acids long. Germline V gene data show CDR1 as SGHVS and CDR2 as FQNEAQ. CDR3 DNA: TGTGCCAGCAGCAAAAGGGACTCCCCCCGGGATACGCAGTATTTT. Translated, it gives CASSKRDSPRDTQYF.

This chain links TRBV2 with TRBJ1-1; D may be TRBD1 (5 bases). The CDR3 runs 14 residues. Trimming shortened V by 2 bases and J by 1 base, and 8 bases separated the two germline ends. The germline gives CDR1 SNHLY, CDR2 FYNNEI. Written as DNA, the CDR3 is TGTGCCAGCAGTGAACAGGGAAGGAACACTGAAGCTTTCTTT. Translated, it gives CASSEQGRNTEAFF.

This clone has just one count. The rearrangement joins TRBV6-5 to TRBJ1-1, with 9 bases aligning to TRBD1. After removal of 6 bases from V and 4 bases from J, the junction contained 3 bases not matched to a gene. CDR1 and CDR2 from the germline V gene are MNHEY and SVGAGI. The CDR3 is made up of 13 amino acids. CDR3 loop: CASRGQGRTEAFF. The CDR3 DNA reads as TGTGCCAGCAGGGGACAGGGCCGCACTGAAGCTTTCTTT.

This clone showed up just once. The rearrangement links TRBV28 to TRBJ1-2; unclear D gene. Germline CDR1 MDHEN, CDR2 SYDVKM. The germline V and J ends were trimmed by 6 bases and 4 bases, with 9 bases remaining between them. The CDR3 is 12 amino acids. CDR3 loop: CASRTQIYGYTF. The CDR3 DNA is TGTGCCAGCAGAACACAGATCTATGGCTACACCTTC.

The chain has TRBV19 and TRBJ2-7, with D tentatively TRBD2 (6 bases). Germline-derived CDR1 and CDR2 are LNHDA and SQIVND (reference sequence). This CDR3 is built from 13 residues. With 8 bases removed from V and 4 bases from J, the gap between germline ends came to 15 bases. Here the CDR3 reads CASSGRRGYEQYF. For the CDR3, the DNA is TGTGCCAGTTCCGGCAGGCGGGGTTACGAGCAGTACTTC.

Comments on this clone: The junction shows a germline mismatch at one end, possibly a read error. The chain combines TRBV7-7 with TRBJ2-2, with D perhaps matching TRBD2 (5 bases). Germline values: CDR1 SSHAT, CDR2 FNYEAQ (reference sequence). This CDR3 region has 14 residues. The CDR3 region is CASSLAEGAGELFF. The CDR3 DNA reads as TGTGCTAGCAGCTTAGCTGAGGGCGCCGGGGAGCTGTTTTTT.

The J gene is TRBJ2-1, the V gene TRBV4-1; D gene unclear. Germline CDR1 reads MGHRA; CDR2 reads YSYEKL. The CDR3 contains 16 residues. Trimming cost V 1 base and J 2 bases, with 12 bases left between them. The CDR3 sequence is CASSQVDLVAYNEQFF. CDR3 nucleotide sequence: TGCGCCAGCAGCCAAGTCGATTTGGTAGCCTACAATGAGCAGTTCTTC.

The V gene is TRBV24-1, the J gene TRBJ2-1; D perhaps matches TRBD1 (7 bases). Trimming left V 5 bases short and J 4 bases short, with 14 bases between. Per the germline V gene, CDR1 is KGHDR and CDR2 is SFDVKD. The CDR3 is 15 amino acids. CDR3 in DNA: TGTGCCACCAGTGCGGGCAGGGGGGCTTACAATGAGCAGTTCTTC. Amino acid sequence: CATSAGRGAYNEQFF.

The chain recombines TRBV18 with TRBJ1-1, with 7 bases matching TRBD1. Unmatched junction bases numbered 10, after V lost 6 bases and J lost 6 bases. The CDR3 consists of 14 residues. The V gene's germline CDR1 is KGHSH and CDR2 LQKENI. CDR3 DNA: TGTGCCAGCTCGCCCGGACAGGCCGAACCTGAAGCTTTCTTT. It encodes CASSPGQAEPEAFF.

The genes are TRBV9 and TRBJ2-7; D is perhaps TRBD1 (6 bases). V lost 2 bases, J lost 0 bases, and 9 bases lay in between. The CDR3 contains 14 residues. Germline values: CDR1 SGDLS, CDR2 YYNGEE. The CDR3 protein is CASSVGTNSYEQYF. The DNA of the CDR3 is TGTGCCAGCAGCGTCGGGACAAACTCCTACGAGCAGTACTTC.

This chain links TRBV28 with TRBJ1-4, with TRBD1 as a possible D gene (5 bases). V gave up 6 bases and J gave up 7 bases, with 15 bases separating them. The CDR3 totals 14 residues. CDR1 MDHEN and CDR2 SYDVKM come from the germline V gene. The CDR3 region has the DNA TGTGCCAGCAGGCCCCTAATCGGGGGTGAAAAACTGTTTTTT. It is translated as CASRPLIGGEKLFF.

This chain links TRBV5-8 with TRBJ2-7; 15 bases are a match to TRBD2. CDR1 is SGHTS and CDR2 is YDEGEE in the germline V gene. With 0 bases clipped from V and 7 bases from J, the junction kept 11 bases outside the gene matches. This CDR3 has 18 amino acids. Written as DNA, the CDR3 is TGTGCCAGCAGCTTGGAACTCTCCGGACTAGCGGGAGGGAGTGAGCAGTACTTC. Translation: CASSLELSGLAGGSEQYF.

This chain joins TRBV3-1 (or the pseudogene TRBV3-2) and TRBJ2-6, with a possible D match to TRBD2 (6 bases). The CDR3 is 19 amino acids. CDR1 is LGHDT, CDR2 YNNKEL, per germline (reference sequence). V was pared by 0 bases and J by 0 bases, with 15 bases between. The chain's CDR3 is CASSQDPGSLLSGANVLTF. The DNA of the CDR3 is TGTGCCAGCAGCCAAGACCCCGGGAGTCTACTCTCTGGGGCCAACGTCCTGACTTTC.

The V and J genes are TRBV29-1 and TRBJ2-3; D perhaps matches TRBD1 (6 bases). Germline-derived CDR1 and CDR2 are SQVTM and ANQGSEA. This CDR3 region has 13 residues. V was pared by 6 bases and J by 2 bases, with 12 bases between. The CDR3 DNA follows: TGCAGCGTGGGAACAGGGACCACAGATACGCAGTATTTT. Amino acids: CSVGTGTTDTQYF.

The chain combines TRBV5-1 with TRBJ2-5; 8 bases map to TRBD1. The CDR3 is 15 amino acids. V dropped 2 bases and J dropped 0; count of bases not matched to a gene: 3. Per germline, CDR1 SGHRS and CDR2 YFSETQ. The CDR3 bases are TGCGCCAGCAGCTTCGGGACAGGTTACCAAGAGACCCAGTACTTC. Its translation is CASSFGTGYQETQYF.

The chain couples TRBV29-1 to TRBJ1-1, with 7 bases lining up with TRBD1. The CDR3 sequence is 17 residues long. CDR1 SQVTM and CDR2 ANQGSEA come from the germline V gene. J gave up 0 bases and V 4 bases, and 14 bases lay outside the gene matches. Here the CDR3 DNA reads TGCAGCGTTGGGTCCCATCGGGACAGATCTTTGAACACTGAAGCTTTCTTT. Protein product: CSVGSHRDRSLNTEAFF.

The chain combines TRBV3-1 (or the pseudogene TRBV3-2) with TRBJ2-7; D is unclear. This CDR3 has 12 residues. Trimming took off 3 bases at V and 5 bases at J, with 8 bases between the two ends. Per the germline V gene, CDR1 is LGHDT and CDR2 is YNNKEL (reference sequence). CDR3 coding DNA: TGTGCCAGCAGCCAGTTCGTTCACGAGCAGTACTTC. The encoded protein is CASSQFVHEQYF.

This rearrangement joins TRBV4-1 to TRBJ1-5; TRBD1 is a possible D gene (5 bases). This CDR3 contains 17 residues. From germline, CDR1 is MGHRA and CDR2 YSYEKL. Between the trimmed V and J ends, which lost 0 bases and 0 bases, there was a span of 12 bases. CDR3 sequence (DNA): TGCGCCAGCAGCCAAGAACCAGGGCCGCTTAGCAATCAGCCCCAGCATTTT. Protein product: CASSQEPGPLSNQPQHF.

The CDR3 here is CASGSLRFETQYF. The CDR3 nucleotides read TGTGCTAGTGGTTCCCTCAGGTTCGAGACCCAGTACTTC. The V call is TRBV12-5, the J call TRBJ2-5, with no clear D. V shed 4 bases and J shed 5 bases, with 11 bases lying between them. Per germline, CDR1 LGHNT and CDR2 FRNRAP. This CDR3 region has 13 residues.

V usage is TRBV19 and J usage is TRBJ2-3; D gene ambiguous. Germline CDR1 and CDR2: LNHDA and SQIVND (reference sequence). The CDR3 runs to 15 residues. V lost 3 bases to trimming and J lost 4 bases, with 14 bases between them. The CDR3 region has the DNA TGTGCCAGTAGTATCGTGGGCCATACGGCAGATACGCAGTATTTT. It yields the protein CASSIVGHTADTQYF.

The chain carries TRBV7-2 and TRBJ2-7, with D perhaps matching TRBD1 (6 bases). Germline V gene sequence: CDR1 SGHTA, CDR2 FQGNSA. The CDR3 extends over 13 amino acids. V was pared by 3 bases and J by 2 bases, with 8 bases between. In DNA, the CDR3 is TGTGCCAGCAGCTTTGGACAGACCTACGAGCAGTACTTC. As protein: CASSFGQTYEQYF.

The chain combines TRBV28 with TRBJ2-7; TRBD2 is a possible D gene (7 bases). V was trimmed by 3 bases and J by 2 bases, leaving 11 bases between them. Per the germline V gene, CDR1 is MDHEN and CDR2 is SYDVKM. CDR3 length equals 14 residues. CDR3 DNA sequence: TGTGCCAGCAGTTTGGGGGGGGCTGCCTACGAGCAGTACTTC. Translated, it gives CASSLGGAAYEQYF.

The table lists this clone with a count of one. This chain joins TRBV10-2 and TRBJ2-2; 9 bases line up with TRBD2. Germline CDR1 reads WSHSY; CDR2 reads SAAADI. Unmatched junction bases numbered 2, after V lost 3 bases and J lost 3 bases. There are 15 residues in the CDR3. The CDR3 region is CASSEKRGDTGELFF. CDR3 sequence (DNA): TGCGCCAGCAGTGAAAAGCGGGGGGACACCGGGGAGCTGTTTTTT.